Sequencing of this TCR beta chain was carried out in a study of blood T cell repertoires in COVID-19. Whole-study context: Sources were T cells, B-cell-depleted T cells, or PBMCs; the material itself was cDNA or gDNA.

Profiled with immunoSEQ multiplex PCR; TCRdb holds only in-frame clones, not every one. The data contain 180,000 or so clones, under 85% of them singletons. Looked up from germline, CDR1 is SNHLY and CDR2 is FYNNEI. J was trimmed by 4 bases and V by 6 bases; bases with no gene match: 8. The CDR3 consists of 16 residues. The chain joins TRBV2 to TRBJ1-5; 11 positions agree with TRBD1. Sequencing input: peripheral blood. This sequence was found in a woman at least 80 years old with acute or convalescent COVID-19. CDR3 amino acids: CASSARTGGTNQPQHF. CDR3 DNA: TGTGCCAGCAGCGCTCGGACAGGGGGCACAAATCAGCCCCAGCATTTT.